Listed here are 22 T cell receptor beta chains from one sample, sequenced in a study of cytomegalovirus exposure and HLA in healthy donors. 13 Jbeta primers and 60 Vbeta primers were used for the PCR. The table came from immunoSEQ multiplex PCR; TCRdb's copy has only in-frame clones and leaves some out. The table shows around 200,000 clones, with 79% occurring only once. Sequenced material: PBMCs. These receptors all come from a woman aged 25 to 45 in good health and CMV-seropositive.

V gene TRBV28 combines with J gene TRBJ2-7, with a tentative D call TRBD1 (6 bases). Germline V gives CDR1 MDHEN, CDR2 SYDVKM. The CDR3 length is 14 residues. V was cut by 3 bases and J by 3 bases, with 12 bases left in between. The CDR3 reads CASSFQGIGYEQYF. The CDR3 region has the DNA TGTGCCAGCAGTTTTCAGGGGATCGGCTACGAGCAGTACTTC.

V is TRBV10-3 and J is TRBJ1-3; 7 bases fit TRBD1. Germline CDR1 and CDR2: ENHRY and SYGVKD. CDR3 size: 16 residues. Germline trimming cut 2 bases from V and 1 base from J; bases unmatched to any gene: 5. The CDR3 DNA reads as TGTGCCATCAGTGAGGGTACAGGGGCGTCTGGAAACACCATATATTTT. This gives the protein CAISEGTGASGNTIYF.

The DNA for the CDR3 is TGTGCCAGCAGTTACTCGGCCCGGGGGAGGCGGGAAAAACTGTTTTTT. Translating gives CASSYSARGRREKLFF. The chain joins TRBV6-5 to TRBJ1-4; the D gene is possibly TRBD1 (5 bases). The V gene's germline CDR1 is MNHEY and CDR2 SVGAGI. The CDR3 has 16 residues. V gave up 0 bases and J gave up 8 bases, with 16 bases separating them.

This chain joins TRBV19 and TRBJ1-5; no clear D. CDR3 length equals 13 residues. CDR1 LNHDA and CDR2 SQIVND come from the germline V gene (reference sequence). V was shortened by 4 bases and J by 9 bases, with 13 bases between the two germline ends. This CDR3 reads CASSNRGSGPQHF. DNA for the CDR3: TGTGCCAGTAGTAATAGAGGGTCGGGGCCCCAGCATTTT. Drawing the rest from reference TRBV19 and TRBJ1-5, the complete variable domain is DGGITQSPKYLFRKEGQNVTLSCEQNLNHDAMYWYRQDPGQGLRLIYYSQIVNDFQKGDIAEGYSVSREKKESFPLTVTSAQKNPTAFYLCASSNRGSGPQHFGDGTRLSIL.

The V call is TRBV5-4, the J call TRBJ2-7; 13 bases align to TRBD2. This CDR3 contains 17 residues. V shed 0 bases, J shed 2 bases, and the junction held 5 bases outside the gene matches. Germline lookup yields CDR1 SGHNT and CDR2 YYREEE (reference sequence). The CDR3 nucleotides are TGTGCCAGCAGCTTGGCTACTAGCGGGAGGGGTCCCTACGAGCAGTACTTC. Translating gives CASSLATSGRGPYEQYF.

DNA for the CDR3: TGTGCCAGCAGCGTATACGGCGGAGGCCCCACAGATACGCAGTATTTT. Protein product: CASSVYGGGPTDTQYF. V and J are TRBV9 and TRBJ2-3; D may be TRBD2 (5 bases). The germline CDR1 and CDR2 sequences are SGDLS and YYNGEE. Between the trimmed V and J ends, which lost 1 base and 2 bases, there was a span of 14 bases. The CDR3 covers 16 residues.

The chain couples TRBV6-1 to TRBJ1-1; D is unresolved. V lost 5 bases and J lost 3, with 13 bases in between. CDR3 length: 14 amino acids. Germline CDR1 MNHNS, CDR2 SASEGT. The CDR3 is CASSFGLGDTEAFF. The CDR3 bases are TGTGCCAGCAGTTTCGGACTGGGTGACACTGAAGCTTTCTTT.

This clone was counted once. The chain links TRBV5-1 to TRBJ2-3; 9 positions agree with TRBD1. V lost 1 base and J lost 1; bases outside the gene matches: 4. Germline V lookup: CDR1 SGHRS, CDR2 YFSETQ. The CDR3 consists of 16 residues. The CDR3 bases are TGCGCCAGCAGCTTGCTACGGGACAGGGGCACAGATACGCAGTATTTT. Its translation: CASSLLRDRGTDTQYF.

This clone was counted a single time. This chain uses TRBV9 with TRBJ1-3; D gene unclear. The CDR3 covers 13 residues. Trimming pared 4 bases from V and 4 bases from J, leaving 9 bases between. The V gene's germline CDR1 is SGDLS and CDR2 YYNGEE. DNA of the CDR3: TGTGCCAGCAGCCGTAGCTCAGGAAACACCATATATTTT. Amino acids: CASSRSSGNTIYF.

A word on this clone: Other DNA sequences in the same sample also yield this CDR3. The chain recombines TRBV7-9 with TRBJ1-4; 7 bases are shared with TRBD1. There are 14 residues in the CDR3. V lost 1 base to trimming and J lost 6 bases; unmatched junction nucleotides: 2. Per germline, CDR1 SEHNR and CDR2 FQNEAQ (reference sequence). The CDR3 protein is CASSLGQGDEKLFF. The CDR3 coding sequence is TGTGCCAGCAGCTTAGGGCAGGGGGATGAAAAACTGTTTTTT. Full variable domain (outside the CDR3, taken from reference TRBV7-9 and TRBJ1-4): DTGVSQNPRHKITKRGQNVTFRCDPISEHNRLYWYRQTLGQGPEFLTYFQNEAQLEKSRLLSDRFSAERPKGSFSTLEIQRTEQGDSAMYLCASSLGQGDEKLFFGSGTQLSVL.

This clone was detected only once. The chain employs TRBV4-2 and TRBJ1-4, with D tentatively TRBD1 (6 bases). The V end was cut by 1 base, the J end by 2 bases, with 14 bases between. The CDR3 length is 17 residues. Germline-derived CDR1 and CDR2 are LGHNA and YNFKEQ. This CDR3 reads CASSQGSGVGTNEKLFF. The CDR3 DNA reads TGTGCCAGCAGCCAAGGCTCAGGGGTGGGGACTAATGAAAAACTGTTTTTT.

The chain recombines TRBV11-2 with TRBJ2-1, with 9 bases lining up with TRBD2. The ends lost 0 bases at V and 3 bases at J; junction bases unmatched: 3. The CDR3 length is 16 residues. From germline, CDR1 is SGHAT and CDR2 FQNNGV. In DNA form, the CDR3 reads TGTGCCAGCAGCTTAGAGACTAGCGGCTTCTACAATGAGCAGTTCTTC. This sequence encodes CASSLETSGFYNEQFF.

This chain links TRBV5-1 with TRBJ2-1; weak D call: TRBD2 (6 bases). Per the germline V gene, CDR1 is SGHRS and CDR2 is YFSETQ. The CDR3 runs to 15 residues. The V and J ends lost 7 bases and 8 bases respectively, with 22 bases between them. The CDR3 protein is CASGIKRAGSYEQFF. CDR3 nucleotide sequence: TGCGCCAGCGGAATAAAAAGGGCGGGGTCGTATGAGCAGTTCTTC.

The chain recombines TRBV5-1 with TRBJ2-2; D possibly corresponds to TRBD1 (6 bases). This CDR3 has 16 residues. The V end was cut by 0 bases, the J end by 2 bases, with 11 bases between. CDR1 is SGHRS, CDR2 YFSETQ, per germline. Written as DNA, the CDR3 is TGCGCCAGCAGCTTGGCTCGGACAGCTAACACCGGGGAGCTGTTTTTT. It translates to CASSLARTANTGELFF.

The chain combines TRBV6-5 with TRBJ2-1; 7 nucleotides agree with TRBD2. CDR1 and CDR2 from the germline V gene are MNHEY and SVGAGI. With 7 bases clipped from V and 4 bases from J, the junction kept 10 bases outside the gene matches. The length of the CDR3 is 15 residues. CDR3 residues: CASTSDGEGYNEQFF. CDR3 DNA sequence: TGTGCCAGCACCTCGGACGGGGAGGGTTACAATGAGCAGTTCTTC.

The DNA of the CDR3 is TGCGCCAGCAGCCTCGGACAGGGAAACACCATATATTTT. It specifies CASSLGQGNTIYF. The V call is TRBV4-3, the J call TRBJ1-3, with TRBD1 as a possible D gene (6 bases). The CDR3 sequence is 13 residues long. Trimming took 4 bases from V and 4 from J, leaving 8 bases between them. The germline V gene has CDR1 LGHNA and CDR2 YSLEER.

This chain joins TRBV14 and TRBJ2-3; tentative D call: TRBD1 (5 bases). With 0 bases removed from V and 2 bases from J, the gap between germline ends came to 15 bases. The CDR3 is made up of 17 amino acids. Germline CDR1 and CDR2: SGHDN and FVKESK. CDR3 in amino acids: CASSQEVGQGYTDTQYF. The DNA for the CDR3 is TGTGCCAGCAGCCAAGAGGTGGGGCAGGGATACACAGATACGCAGTATTTT. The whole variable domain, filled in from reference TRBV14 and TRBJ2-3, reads EAGVTQFPSHSVIEKGQTVTLRCDPISGHDNLYWYRRVMGKEIKFLLHFVKESKQDESGMPNNRFLAERTGGTYSTLKVQPAELEDSGVYFCASSQEVGQGYTDTQYFGPGTRLTVL.

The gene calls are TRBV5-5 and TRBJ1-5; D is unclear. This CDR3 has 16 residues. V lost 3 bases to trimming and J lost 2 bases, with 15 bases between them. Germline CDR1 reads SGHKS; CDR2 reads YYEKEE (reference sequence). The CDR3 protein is CASSWEVGNGNQPQHF. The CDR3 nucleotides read TGTGCCAGCAGCTGGGAGGTGGGGAACGGCAATCAGCCCCAGCATTTT.

CDR3 loop: CASSPSGSTDTQYF. As DNA, the CDR3 is TGTGCCAGCAGTCCTAGCGGGAGTACAGATACGCAGTATTTT. The chain uses TRBV6-4 and TRBJ2-3, with 10 nucleotides matching TRBD2. The V gene end was trimmed by 5 bases and the J gene end by 3 bases; junction bases not matched to a gene: 2. This CDR3 is built from 14 residues. Per germline, CDR1 MRHNA and CDR2 SNTAGT.

The CDR3 loop reads CASSPGGGVGETQYF. The CDR3 DNA reads as TGTGCCAGCAGCCCCGGGGGGGGAGTCGGGGAGACCCAGTACTTC. V usage is TRBV5-4 and J usage is TRBJ2-5, with TRBD2 matching 8 bases. Germline assignment: CDR1 SGHNT and CDR2 YYREEE (reference sequence). The ends lost 4 bases at V and 5 bases at J; junction bases unmatched: 10. This CDR3 comprises 15 residues.

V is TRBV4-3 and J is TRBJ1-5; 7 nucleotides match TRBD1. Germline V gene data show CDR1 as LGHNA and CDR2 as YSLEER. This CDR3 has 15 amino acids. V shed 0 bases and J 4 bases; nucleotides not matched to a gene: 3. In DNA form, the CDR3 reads TGCGCCAGCAGCCAAGATACGACAGGGAATCAGCCCCAGCATTTT. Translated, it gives CASSQDTTGNQPQHF.

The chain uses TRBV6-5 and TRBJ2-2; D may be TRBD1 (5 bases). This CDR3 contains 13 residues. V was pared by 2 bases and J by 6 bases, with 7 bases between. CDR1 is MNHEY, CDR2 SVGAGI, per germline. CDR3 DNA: TGTGCCAGCAGTTACGGGGCTCCCGGGGAGCTGTTTTTT. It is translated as CASSYGAPGELFF.